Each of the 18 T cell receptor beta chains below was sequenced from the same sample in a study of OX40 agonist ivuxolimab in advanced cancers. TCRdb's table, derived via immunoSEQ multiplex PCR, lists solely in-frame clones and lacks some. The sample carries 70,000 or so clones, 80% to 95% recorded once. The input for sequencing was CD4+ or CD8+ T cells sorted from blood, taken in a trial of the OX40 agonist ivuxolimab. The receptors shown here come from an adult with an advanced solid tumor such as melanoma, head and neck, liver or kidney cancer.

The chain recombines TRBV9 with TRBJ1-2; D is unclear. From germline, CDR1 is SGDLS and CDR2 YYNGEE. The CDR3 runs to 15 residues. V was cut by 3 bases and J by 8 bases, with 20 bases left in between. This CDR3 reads CASSAGLSLTSGYTF. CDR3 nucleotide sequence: TGTGCCAGCAGCGCAGGTCTCAGCTTAACCTCAGGCTACACCTTC.

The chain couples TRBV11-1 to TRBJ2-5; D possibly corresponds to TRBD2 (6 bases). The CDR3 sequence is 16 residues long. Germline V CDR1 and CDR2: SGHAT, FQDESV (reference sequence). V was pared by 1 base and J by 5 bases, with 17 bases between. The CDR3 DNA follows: TGTGCCAGCAGCTTAGAGGCACCCGAAGGAGGGGAGACCCAGTACTTC. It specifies CASSLEAPEGGETQYF. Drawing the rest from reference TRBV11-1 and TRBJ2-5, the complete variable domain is EAEVAQSPRYKITEKSQAVAFWCDPISGHATLYWYRQILGQGPELLVQFQDESVVDDSQLPKDRFSAERLKGVDSTLKIQPAELGDSAMYLCASSLEAPEGGETQYFGPGTRLLVL.

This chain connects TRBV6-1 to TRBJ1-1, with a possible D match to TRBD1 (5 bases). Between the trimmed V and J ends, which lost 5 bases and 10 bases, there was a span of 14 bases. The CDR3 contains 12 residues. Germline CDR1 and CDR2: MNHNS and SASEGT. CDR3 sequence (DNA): TGTGCCAGCAGTTTAAGCGCAGGGAGAGCTTTCTTT. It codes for CASSLSAGRAFF.

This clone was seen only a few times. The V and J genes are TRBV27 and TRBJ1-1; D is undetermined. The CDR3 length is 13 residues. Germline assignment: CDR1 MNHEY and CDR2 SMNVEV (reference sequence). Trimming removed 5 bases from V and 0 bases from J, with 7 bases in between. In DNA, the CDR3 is TGTGCCAGCAGTCTCACCATGAACACTGAAGCTTTCTTT. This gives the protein CASSLTMNTEAFF.

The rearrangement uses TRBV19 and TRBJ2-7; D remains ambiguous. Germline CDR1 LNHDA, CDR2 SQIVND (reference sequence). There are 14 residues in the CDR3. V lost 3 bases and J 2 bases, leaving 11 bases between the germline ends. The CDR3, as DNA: TGTGCCAGTAGTATGGTGGAGCCCACCTACGAGCAGTACTTC. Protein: CASSMVEPTYEQYF. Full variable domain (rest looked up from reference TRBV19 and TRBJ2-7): DGGITQSPKYLFRKEGQNVTLSCEQNLNHDAMYWYRQDPGQGLRLIYYSQIVNDFQKGDIAEGYSVSREKKESFPLTVTSAQKNPTAFYLCASSMVEPTYEQYFGPGTRLTVT.

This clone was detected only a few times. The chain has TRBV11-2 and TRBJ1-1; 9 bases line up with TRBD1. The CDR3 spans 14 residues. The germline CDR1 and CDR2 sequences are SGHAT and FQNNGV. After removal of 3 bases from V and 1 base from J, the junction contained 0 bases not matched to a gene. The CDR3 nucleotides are TGTGCCAGCAGCTTGGACAGGGGGAACACTGAAGCTTTCTTT. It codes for CASSLDRGNTEAFF.

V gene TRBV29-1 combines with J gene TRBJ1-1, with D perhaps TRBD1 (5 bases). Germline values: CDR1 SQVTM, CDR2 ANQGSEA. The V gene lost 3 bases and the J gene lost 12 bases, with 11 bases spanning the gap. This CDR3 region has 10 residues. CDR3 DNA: TGCAGCGTTGAGCTTGGGGGGACTTTCTTT. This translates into CSVELGGTFF.

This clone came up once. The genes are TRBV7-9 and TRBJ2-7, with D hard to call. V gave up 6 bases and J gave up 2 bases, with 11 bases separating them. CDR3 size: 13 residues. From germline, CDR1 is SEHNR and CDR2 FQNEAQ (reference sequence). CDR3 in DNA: TGTGCCAGCAGACCGACGGATGCCTACGAGCAGTACTTC. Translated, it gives CASRPTDAYEQYF.

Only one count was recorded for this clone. The CDR3 loop is CASSQDPASGGSTDTQYF. The CDR3 DNA reads as TGTGCCAGCAGCCAAGATCCGGCGAGCGGAGGAAGCACAGATACGCAGTATTTT. The V and J genes are TRBV4-2 and TRBJ2-3, with D perhaps TRBD2 (5 bases). Trimming cost V 0 bases and J 0 bases, with 16 bases left between them. The CDR3 is made up of 18 amino acids. Germline CDR1 LGHNA, CDR2 YNFKEQ.

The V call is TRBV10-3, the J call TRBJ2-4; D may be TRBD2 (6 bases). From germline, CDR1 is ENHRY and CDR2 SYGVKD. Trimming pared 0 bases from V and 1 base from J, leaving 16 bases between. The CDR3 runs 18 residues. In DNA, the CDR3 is TGTGCCATCAGTGAGTCGACTCTTTCAGGGAGGGCCAAAAACATTCAGTACTTC. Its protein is CAISESTLSGRAKNIQYF.

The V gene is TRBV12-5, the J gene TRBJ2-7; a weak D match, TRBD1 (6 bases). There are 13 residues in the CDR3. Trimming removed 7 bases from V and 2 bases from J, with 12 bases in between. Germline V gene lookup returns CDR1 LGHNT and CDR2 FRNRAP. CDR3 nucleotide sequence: TGTGCTAGTGCCCTACAGGGAACCTACGAGCAGTACTTC. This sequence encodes CASALQGTYEQYF.

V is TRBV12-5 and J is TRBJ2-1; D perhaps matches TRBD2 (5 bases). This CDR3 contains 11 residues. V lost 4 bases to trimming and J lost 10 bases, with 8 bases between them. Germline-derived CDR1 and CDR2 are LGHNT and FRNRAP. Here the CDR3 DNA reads TGTGCTAGTGGTTCCTCGGGGGAGCAGTTCTTC. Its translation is CASGSSGEQFF.

CDR3 sequence: CASLDWYEQYF. The CDR3 DNA is TGTGCCAGTCTCGACTGGTACGAGCAGTACTTC. The chain has TRBV6-1 and TRBJ2-5; D remains ambiguous. Matching the DNA end better, TRBJ2-7 makes the J call doubtful. Germline V gene sequence: CDR1 MNHNS, CDR2 SASEGT. CDR3 size: 11 residues.

CDR3 nucleotide sequence: TGTGCCTGGAGTTTGGGGAATCAGCCCCAGCATTTT. It is translated as CAWSLGNQPQHF. The gene calls are TRBV30 and TRBJ1-5; D remains ambiguous. Trimming took off 2 bases at V and 4 bases at J, with 6 bases between the two ends. The CDR3 sequence is 12 residues long. Per the germline V gene, CDR1 is GTSNPN and CDR2 is SVGIG (reference sequence).

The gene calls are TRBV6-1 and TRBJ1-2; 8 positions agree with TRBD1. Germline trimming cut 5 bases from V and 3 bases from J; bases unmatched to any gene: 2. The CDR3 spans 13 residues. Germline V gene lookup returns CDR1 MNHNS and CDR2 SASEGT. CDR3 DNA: TGTGCCAGCAGTCCGGACAGGGACTATGGCTACACCTTC. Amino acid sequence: CASSPDRDYGYTF.

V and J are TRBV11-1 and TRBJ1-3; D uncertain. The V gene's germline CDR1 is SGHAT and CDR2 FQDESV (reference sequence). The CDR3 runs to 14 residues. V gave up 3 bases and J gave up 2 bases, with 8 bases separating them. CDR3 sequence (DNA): TGTGCCAGCAGCTTCTGGGGTACTGGAAACACCATATATTTT. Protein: CASSFWGTGNTIYF. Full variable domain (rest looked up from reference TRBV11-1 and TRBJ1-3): EAEVAQSPRYKITEKSQAVAFWCDPISGHATLYWYRQILGQGPELLVQFQDESVVDDSQLPKDRFSAERLKGVDSTLKIQPAELGDSAMYLCASSFWGTGNTIYFGEGSWLTVV.

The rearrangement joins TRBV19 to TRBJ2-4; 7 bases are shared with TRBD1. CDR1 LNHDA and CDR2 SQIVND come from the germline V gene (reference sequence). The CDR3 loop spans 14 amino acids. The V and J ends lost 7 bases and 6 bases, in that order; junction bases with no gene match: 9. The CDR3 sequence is CASNPGTDINIQYF. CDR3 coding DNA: TGTGCCAGTAACCCCGGGACAGACATAAACATTCAGTACTTC.

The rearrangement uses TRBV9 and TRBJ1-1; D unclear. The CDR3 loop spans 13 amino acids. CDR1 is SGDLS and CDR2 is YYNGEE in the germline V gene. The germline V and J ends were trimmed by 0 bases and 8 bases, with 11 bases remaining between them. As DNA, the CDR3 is TGTGCCAGCAGCGTAGCTACTACGGGAGAAGCTTTCTTT. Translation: CASSVATTGEAFF.